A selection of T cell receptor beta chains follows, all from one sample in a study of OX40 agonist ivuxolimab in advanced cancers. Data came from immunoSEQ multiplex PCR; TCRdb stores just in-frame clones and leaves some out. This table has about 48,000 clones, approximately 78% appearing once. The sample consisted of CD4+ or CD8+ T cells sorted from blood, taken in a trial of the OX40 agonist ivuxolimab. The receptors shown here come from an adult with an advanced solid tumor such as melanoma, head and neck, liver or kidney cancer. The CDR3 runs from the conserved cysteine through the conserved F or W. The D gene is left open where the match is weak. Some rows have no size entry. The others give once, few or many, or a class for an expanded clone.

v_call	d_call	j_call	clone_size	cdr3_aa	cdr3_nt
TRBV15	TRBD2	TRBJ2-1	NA	CATSRDGSGPADEQFF	TGTGCCACCAGCAGAGATGGTAGCGGGCCAGCTGATGAGCAGTTCTTC
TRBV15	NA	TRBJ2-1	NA	CATSRDRATNEQFF	TGTGCCACCAGCAGAGATAGGGCCACGAATGAGCAGTTCTTC
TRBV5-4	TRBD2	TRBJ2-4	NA	CASSWGGLAGGRTKNIQYF	TGTGCCAGCAGCTGGGGGGGACTAGCGGGAGGACGCACCAAAAACATTCAGTACTTC
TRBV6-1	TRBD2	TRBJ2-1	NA	CASSAGLAGYNEQFF	TGTGCCAGCAGCGCAGGACTAGCGGGATACAATGAGCAGTTCTTC
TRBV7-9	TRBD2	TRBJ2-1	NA	CASTRGGRTYNEQFF	TGTGCCAGCACCCGGGGGGGGAGGACTTACAATGAGCAGTTCTTC
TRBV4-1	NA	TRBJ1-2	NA	CASSQDGTGNPQGYTF	TGCGCCAGCAGCCAAGACGGCACAGGGAATCCGCAGGGCTACACCTTC
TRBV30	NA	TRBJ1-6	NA	CAWSEQVSNSPLHF	TGTGCCTGGAGTGAACAGGTCTCGAATTCACCCCTCCACTTT
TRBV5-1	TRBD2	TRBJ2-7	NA	CASSLGLAGVGEQYF	TGCGCCAGCAGCTTGGGGCTAGCGGGAGTGGGAGAGCAGTACTTC
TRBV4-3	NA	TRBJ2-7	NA	CASSQEDLTYEQYF	TGCGCCAGCAGCCAAGAGGACTTGACCTACGAGCAGTACTTC
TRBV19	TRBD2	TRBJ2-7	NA	CASSIAAGEWYEQYF	TGTGCCAGTAGTATAGCCGCGGGAGAGTGGTACGAGCAGTACTTC
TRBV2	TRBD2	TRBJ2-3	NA	CASSGTSGRRSMQYF	TGTGCCAGCAGTGGGACTAGCGGGAGAAGGAGCATGCAGTATTTT
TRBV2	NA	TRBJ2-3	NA	CASSEGQGSDTQYF	TGTGCCAGCAGTGAAGGTCAGGGGTCAGATACGCAGTATTTT
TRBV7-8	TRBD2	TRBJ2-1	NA	CASSLGTSGSPYNEQFF	TGTGCCAGCAGCTTAGGGACTAGCGGGAGCCCTTACAATGAGCAGTTCTTC
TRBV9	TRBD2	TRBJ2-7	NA	CASSPGLASYEQYF	TGTGCCAGCAGCCCCGGACTAGCCTCCTACGAGCAGTACTTC
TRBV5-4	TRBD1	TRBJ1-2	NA	CASSQAGGEGANYGYTF	TGCGCCAGCAGCCAAGCAGGGGGCGAGGGGGCTAACTATGGCTACACCTTC
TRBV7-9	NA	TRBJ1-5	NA	CASSFLNSNQPQHF	TGTGCCAGCAGCTTTCTGAATAGCAATCAGCCCCAGCATTTT
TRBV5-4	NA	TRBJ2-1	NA	CASSSPNYNEQFF	TGTGCCAGCAGCTCCCCCAACTACAATGAGCAGTTCTTC
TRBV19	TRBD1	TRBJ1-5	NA	CASTRDRAYSSNQPQHF	TGTGCCAGTACTAGGGACAGGGCCTATAGTAGCAATCAGCCCCAGCATTTT
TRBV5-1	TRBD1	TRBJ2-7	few	CASSLDRGLSEQYF	TGCGCCAGCAGCTTAGACAGGGGGCTCAGCGAGCAGTACTTC
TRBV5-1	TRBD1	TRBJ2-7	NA	CASRITQGAVYEQYF	TGCGCCAGCAGAATTACACAGGGGGCCGTATACGAGCAGTACTTC
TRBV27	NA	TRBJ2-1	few	CASSLLPYNEQFF	TGTGCCAGCAGTTTATTACCCTACAATGAGCAGTTCTTC
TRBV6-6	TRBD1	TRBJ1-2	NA	CASSYRQGGYGYTF	TGTGCCAGCAGTTACAGACAGGGCGGATATGGCTACACCTTC
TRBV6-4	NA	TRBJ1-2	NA	CASSDRGYGYTF	TGTGCCAGCAGTGACCGGGGGTATGGCTACACCTTC
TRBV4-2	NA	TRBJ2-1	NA	CASSQDHAGGSYNEQFF	TGTGCCAGCAGCCAAGATCATGCGGGTGGCTCCTACAATGAGCAGTTCTTC
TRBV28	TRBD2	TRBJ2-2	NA	CASSIIGLAGELFF	TGTGCCAGCAGCATAATCGGACTAGCCGGGGAGCTGTTTTTT